A single sample is the source of the 20 T cell receptor beta chains below, sequenced in a study of cytomegalovirus exposure and HLA in healthy donors. The data were produced by immunoSEQ multiplex PCR, yet TCRdb's version contains in-frame clones alone and is incomplete. The sample consists of roughly 130,000 clones, about nine tenths of them appearing once. The sequenced material came from PBMCs. The receptors originated from a man aged 25-40 years in good health and CMV-seronegative.

V usage is TRBV18 and J usage is TRBJ2-7; TRBD1 agrees at 8 bases. The CDR3 extends over 14 amino acids. Germline CDR1 is KGHSH and CDR2 is LQKENI. The V gene end was trimmed by 1 base and the J gene end by 7 bases; junction bases not matched to a gene: 6. The CDR3 coding sequence is TGTGCCAGCTCACCACTGGACAGGGCTCGGGAGCAGTACTTC. It translates to CASSPLDRAREQYF.

J is TRBJ2-2 and V is TRBV5-4; D is undetermined. Trimming took 3 bases from V and 5 from J, leaving 17 bases between them. The CDR3 covers 16 residues. Germline V gene lookup returns CDR1 SGHNT and CDR2 YYREEE (reference sequence). The DNA for the CDR3 is TGTGCCAGCAGCTCTAAGACTCGCCTTACTACCGGGGAGCTGTTTTTT. It encodes CASSSKTRLTTGELFF. The whole variable domain, filled in from reference TRBV5-4 and TRBJ2-2, reads ETGVTQSPTHLIKTRGQQVTLRCSSQSGHNTVSWYQQALGQGPQFIFQYYREEENGRGNFPPRFSGLQFPNYSSELNVNALELDDSALYLCASSSKTRLTTGELFFGEGSRLTVL.

This rearrangement joins TRBV7-2 to TRBJ1-5; 9 nucleotides agree with TRBD1. The CDR3 covers 15 residues. In germline, CDR1 is SGHTA, CDR2 FQGNSA. V lost 10 bases, J lost 4 bases, and 11 bases stayed unmatched. CDR3 sequence reads: CAITPGTGRNQPQHF. Written as DNA, the CDR3 is TGTGCCATTACTCCCGGGACAGGGAGAAATCAGCCCCAGCATTTT.

This clone was counted a few times. The chain recombines TRBV7-9 with TRBJ1-6, with TRBD1 matching 8 bases. The junction had 10 bases not matched to a gene; V was cut back by 5 bases and J by 10 bases. CDR1 is SEHNR, CDR2 FQNEAQ, per germline (reference sequence). The CDR3 sequence is 15 residues long. CDR3 residues: CASSGRDRKKSPLHF. The CDR3, as DNA: TGTGCCAGCAGCGGGCGGGACAGGAAGAAATCACCCCTCCACTTT.

This chain connects TRBV7-9 to TRBJ2-3, with TRBD2 matching 10 bases. The CDR3 has 14 amino acids. V lost 5 bases to trimming and J lost 4 bases; unmatched junction nucleotides: 3. Germline CDR1 reads SEHNR; CDR2 reads FQNEAQ (reference sequence). The DNA for the CDR3 is TGTGCCAGCAGCCAGGGACTAGCGCCAGATACGCAGTATTTT. It codes for CASSQGLAPDTQYF.

This clone was detected once. The chain employs TRBV27 and TRBJ1-1; D unresolved. Germline V gene lookup returns CDR1 MNHEY and CDR2 SMNVEV (reference sequence). V shed 6 bases and J shed 0 bases, with 11 bases lying between them. The CDR3 has 14 residues. CDR3 residues: CASSSLQLNTEAFF. The CDR3 nucleotides are TGTGCCAGCAGCTCCCTACAGTTGAACACTGAAGCTTTCTTT.

The rearrangement joins TRBV2 to TRBJ1-3; 10 nucleotides line up with TRBD1. V shed 6 bases and J 6 bases; nucleotides not matched to a gene: 5. Germline V gives CDR1 SNHLY, CDR2 FYNNEI. This CDR3 has 14 amino acids. The CDR3 DNA sequence: TGTGCCAGCAGAGCGGGACAGGGGCTAAACACCATATATTTT. This translates into CASRAGQGLNTIYF.

CDR3 amino acids: CASSDSDRDTEAFF. DNA of the CDR3: TGTGCCAGCAGTGACTCCGACAGGGACACTGAAGCTTTCTTT. The chain employs TRBV6-1 and TRBJ1-1; 7 positions match TRBD1. This CDR3 contains 14 residues. Germline CDR1 MNHNS, CDR2 SASEGT. V shed 3 bases and J 3 bases; nucleotides not matched to a gene: 4.

The count of this clone is one. This rearrangement joins TRBV5-4 to TRBJ1-2, with D possibly TRBD1 on 5 matching bases. The CDR3 covers 15 residues. Germline values: CDR1 SGHNT, CDR2 YYREEE (reference sequence). V was trimmed by 4 bases and J by 7 bases, leaving 20 bases between them. In DNA, the CDR3 is TGTGCCAGCAGCAGCTTGATCAGGACCCAGGGTGGCTACACCTTC. Encoded protein: CASSSLIRTQGGYTF.

V and J are TRBV25-1 and TRBJ1-5, with TRBD1 as a possible D gene (6 bases). The CDR3 is 16 residues long. The germline V and J ends were trimmed by 7 bases and 9 bases, with 25 bases remaining between them. Germline V gene sequence: CDR1 MGHDK, CDR2 SYGVNS. The CDR3 region has the DNA TGTGCCAGCACCAGAGGGGGTCAGGGAAACTATTGGCCCCAGCATTTT. Residues: CASTRGGQGNYWPQHF.

The chain combines TRBV10-2 with TRBJ1-5; no clear D. CDR1 is WSHSY and CDR2 is SAAADI in the germline V gene. The CDR3 consists of 15 residues. V gave up 1 base and J gave up 0 bases, with 7 bases separating them. In nucleotides, the CDR3 is TGCGCCAGCAGTGAGTACAGATATAGCAATCAGCCCCAGCATTTT. This gives the protein CASSEYRYSNQPQHF.

The rearrangement joins TRBV5-1 to TRBJ2-4, with TRBD1 matching over 11 bases. This CDR3 is 16 amino acids long. Germline CDR1 and CDR2: SGHRS and YFSETQ. With V trimmed by 7 bases and J by 3 bases, 9 bases remained unmatched. This CDR3 reads CASSHSGQGGKNIQYF. In DNA, the CDR3 is TGCGCCAGCTCTCATTCGGGACAGGGGGGCAAAAACATTCAGTACTTC.

This clone showed up just once. The rearrangement links TRBV5-1 to TRBJ1-5; D may be TRBD1 (6 bases). CDR3 length: 17 residues. Germline lookup yields CDR1 SGHRS and CDR2 YFSETQ. V lost 4 bases and J lost 0, with 17 bases in between. CDR3 in DNA: TGCGCCAGCAGCCCCCACGCGGGGGGCGATAGCAATCAGCCCCAGCATTTT. Its protein product is CASSPHAGGDSNQPQHF. Variable domain in full (rest from reference TRBV5-1 and TRBJ1-5): KAGVTQTPRYLIKTRGQQVTLSCSPISGHRSVSWYQQTPGQGLQFLFEYFSETQRNKGNFPGRFSGRQFSNSRSEMNVSTLELGDSALYLCASSPHAGGDSNQPQHFGDGTRLSIL.

The genes are TRBV6-1 and TRBJ1-3, with 8 bases fitting TRBD1. Germline V gene data show CDR1 as MNHNS and CDR2 as SASEGT. V lost 6 bases to trimming and J lost 5 bases; unmatched junction nucleotides: 9. The CDR3 extends over 15 amino acids. The CDR3 sequence is CASSDVTGARNTIYF. The CDR3 DNA follows: TGTGCCAGCAGCGACGTGACAGGGGCGAGAAACACCATATATTTT.

The chain employs TRBV10-3 and TRBJ1-5; D is possibly TRBD1 (5 bases). CDR1 is ENHRY and CDR2 is SYGVKD in the germline V gene. The CDR3 is 15 residues long. Trimming shortened V by 11 bases and J by 2 bases, and 19 bases separated the two germline ends. The CDR3 reads CASREGNGGNQPQHF. The CDR3 DNA follows: TGTGCCTCAAGGGAGGGGAACGGTGGCAATCAGCCCCAGCATTTT.

CDR3 bases: TGTGCCAGCAGCTACTTTCCAGGGACAATGAACACTGAAGCTTTCTTT. Translation: CASSYFPGTMNTEAFF. The rearrangement uses TRBV5-8 and TRBJ1-1; D perhaps matches TRBD1 (6 bases). Germline CDR1 reads SGHTS; CDR2 reads YDEGEE. This CDR3 has 16 residues. Trimming stripped 3 bases from V and 0 bases from J, with 15 bases between.

V usage is TRBV7-9 and J usage is TRBJ1-1, with a tentative D call TRBD1 (6 bases). The CDR3 has 13 amino acids. Trimming shortened V by 2 bases and J by 6 bases, and 10 bases separated the two germline ends. Germline values: CDR1 SEHNR, CDR2 FQNEAQ (reference sequence). The CDR3 region has the DNA TGTGCCAGCAGCTTAAGCAGGGGATCTGAAGCTTTCTTT. Translating it yields CASSLSRGSEAFF.

The chain employs TRBV6-6 and TRBJ2-2; D possibly corresponds to TRBD1 (8 bases). This CDR3 spans 15 amino acids. Per germline, CDR1 MNHNY and CDR2 SVGAGI (reference sequence). Trimming took off 5 bases at V and 6 bases at J, with 16 bases between the two ends. The CDR3 DNA reads as TGTGCCAGCAGTCGGGACAGGCGGGGGTCCGGGGAGCTGTTTTTT. It codes for CASSRDRRGSGELFF.

The chain has TRBV18 and TRBJ1-2; D uncertain. This CDR3 has 13 amino acids. Germline CDR1 and CDR2: KGHSH and LQKENI. The V gene lost 1 base and the J gene lost 8 bases, with 11 bases spanning the gap. CDR3: CASSPQAAEGYTF. The DNA of the CDR3 is TGTGCCAGCTCACCACAGGCCGCGGAGGGCTACACCTTC.

The J gene is TRBJ1-2, the V gene TRBV7-9; D ambiguous. V was shortened by 5 bases and J by 10 bases, with 14 bases between the two germline ends. CDR3 length equals 12 residues. Germline V gives CDR1 SEHNR, CDR2 FQNEAQ (reference sequence). CDR3 in amino acids: CASSPRDLVYTF. CDR3 DNA: TGTGCCAGCAGCCCCCGGGATTTGGTCTACACCTTC. Variable domain in full (rest from reference TRBV7-9 and TRBJ1-2): DTGVSQNPRHKITKRGQNVTFRCDPISEHNRLYWYRQTLGQGPEFLTYFQNEAQLEKSRLLSDRFSAERPKGSFSTLEIQRTEQGDSAMYLCASSPRDLVYTFGSGTRLTVV.